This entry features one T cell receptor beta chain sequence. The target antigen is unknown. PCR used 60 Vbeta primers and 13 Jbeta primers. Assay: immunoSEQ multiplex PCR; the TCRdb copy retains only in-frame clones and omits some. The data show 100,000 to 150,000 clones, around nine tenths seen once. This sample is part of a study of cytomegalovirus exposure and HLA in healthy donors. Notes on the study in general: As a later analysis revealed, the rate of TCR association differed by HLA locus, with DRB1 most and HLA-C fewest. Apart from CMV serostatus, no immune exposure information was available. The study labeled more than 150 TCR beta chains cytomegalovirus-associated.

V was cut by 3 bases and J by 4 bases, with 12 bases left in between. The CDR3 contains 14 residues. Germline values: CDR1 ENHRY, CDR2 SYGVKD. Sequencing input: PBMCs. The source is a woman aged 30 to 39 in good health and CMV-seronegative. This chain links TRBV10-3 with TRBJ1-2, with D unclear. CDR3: CAISDGAGGYGYTF. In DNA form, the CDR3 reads TGTGCCATCAGTGATGGCGCGGGTGGCTATGGCTACACCTTC.